This T cell receptor beta chain came from a study of blood T cell repertoires in COVID-19. Original handling: Amplification with reference gene primers provided the estimates of nucleated cell counts. Sequenced by immunoSEQ multiplex PCR; TCRdb stores in-frame clones only, minus some. The V and J calls and clone size are taken from that table; D and trimming were inferred from the DNA. The repertoire consists of roughly 250,000 clones, with 83% occurring once and the leading ten covering about 3.9%. The sample taken for sequencing was PBMCs or T cells enriched from blood (not recorded which). The sequence derives from a woman in her thirties or forties who had been exposed to COVID-19.

CDR3 DNA sequence: TGTGCCAGCAGTTGGGCGGGACAGGGGGTAAGGGAGCAGTTCTTC. It codes for CASSWAGQGVREQFF. V gene TRBV6-5 combines with J gene TRBJ2-1; TRBD1 agrees at 11 bases. Germline V gene lookup returns CDR1 MNHEY and CDR2 SVGAGI. With V trimmed by 4 bases and J by 10 bases, 9 bases remained unmatched. This CDR3 spans 15 amino acids.